One and the same sample provided the 18 T cell receptor beta chains below, sequenced in a study of CD8+CD57+ T cells in acquired aplastic anemia. Profiling that covered TCR beta VDJ and CDR3 relied on genomic DNA as its template. TCRdb reanalysed the reads using MiXCR and keeps one entry per CDR3 protein. The table shows about 43,000 distinct CDR3 sequences, with approximately 63% occurring only once. By flow cytometry, patients selected for sequencing had shown an expansion of CD8+CD57+ cells. Material: sorted CD4+, CD8+, or CD8+CD57+ T cells (not recorded which) from PBMCs. These receptors were obtained from a human donor with aplastic anemia.

This clonotype occurred once. The chain uses TRBV2 and TRBJ2-3, with 8 bases fitting TRBD1. V lost 0 bases, J lost 0 bases, and 5 bases stayed unmatched. The CDR3 covers 17 residues. Germline values: CDR1 SNHLY, CDR2 FYNNEI. The CDR3 DNA reads TGTGCCAGCAGTGAAGCCCAGGGGGCATTTAGCACAGATACGCAGTATTTT. Its protein is CASSEAQGAFSTDTQYF.

This clonotype was seen at least ten times. V and J are TRBV6-6 and TRBJ1-5; D not resolved. This CDR3 has 13 residues. The germline V gene encodes CDR1 MNHNY and CDR2 SVGAGI (reference sequence). V lost 4 bases and J lost 10, with 14 bases in between. CDR3 DNA sequence: TGTGCCAGCAGTTTCCCCAGGTCGAACCCCCAGCATTTT. Amino acids: CASSFPRSNPQHF.

The gene calls are TRBV11-1 and TRBJ2-3, with TRBD2 matching over 15 bases. The germline gives CDR1 SGHAT, CDR2 FQDESV (reference sequence). The CDR3 covers 16 residues. The V and J ends lost 5 bases and 6 bases, in that order; junction bases with no gene match: 6. CDR3 sequence: CASSRGTSGGSDTQYF. The CDR3 DNA follows: TGTGCCAGCAGCCGTGGGACTAGCGGGGGGTCGGATACGCAGTATTTT.

The chain employs TRBV7-8 and TRBJ2-7; TRBD1 agrees at 8 bases. With V trimmed by 5 bases and J by 3 bases, 6 bases remained unmatched. The CDR3 runs to 14 residues. The germline CDR1 and CDR2 sequences are SGHVS and FQNEAQ. CDR3 bases: TGTGCCAGCAGCCAAGCCGGGACAGGCTACGAGCAGTACTTC. Protein: CASSQAGTGYEQYF.

The V gene is TRBV24-1, the J gene TRBJ2-5, with TRBD1 matching over 7 bases. The ends lost 4 bases at V and 3 bases at J; junction bases unmatched: 7. Germline V CDR1 and CDR2: KGHDR, SFDVKD. CDR3 length equals 15 residues. The CDR3 is CATSDQDRQKETQYF. CDR3 coding DNA: TGTGCCACCAGTGACCAGGACAGGCAAAAAGAGACCCAGTACTTC.

This clonotype was counted ten times or more. The chain uses TRBV5-1 and TRBJ2-3; 12 bases fit TRBD1. CDR3 length: 16 amino acids. The junction had 8 bases not matched to a gene; V was cut back by 4 bases and J by 5 bases. Germline values: CDR1 SGHRS, CDR2 YFSETQ. CDR3 coding DNA: TGCGCCAGCAGCCAAGGGACAGGGGGCATGCAAGATACGCAGTATTTT. Translating gives CASSQGTGGMQDTQYF.

The chain uses TRBV4-3 and TRBJ2-3; 10 nucleotides agree with TRBD1. Looked up from germline, CDR1 is LGHNA and CDR2 is YSLEER. CDR3 length: 17 residues. With V trimmed by 0 bases and J by 4 bases, 7 bases remained unmatched. CDR3 in DNA: TGCGCCAGCAGCCAAGACACGGTGACAGGGGGCGCAGATACGCAGTATTTT. As protein: CASSQDTVTGGADTQYF.

The genes are TRBV6-1 and TRBJ2-1, with D perhaps TRBD2 (6 bases). V shed 8 bases and J shed 5 bases, with 16 bases lying between them. The germline CDR1 and CDR2 sequences are MNHNS and SASEGT. The CDR3 consists of 14 residues. CDR3 residues: CASDRAGRDNEQFF. For the CDR3, the DNA is TGTGCCAGCGATAGGGCGGGGCGAGACAATGAGCAGTTCTTC.

This clonotype was found many times. This chain uses TRBV6-1 with TRBJ2-1, with D perhaps TRBD1 (5 bases). Germline lookup yields CDR1 MNHNS and CDR2 SASEGT. Trimming removed 7 bases at V and 5 bases at J, with 24 bases between. CDR3 length: 17 residues. CDR3 DNA: TGTGCCAGCAAGCAATTCGCCAGCAGGGAAAGGGACAATGAGCAGTTCTTC. Translated: CASKQFASRERDNEQFF.

The chain uses TRBV2 and TRBJ2-7; a weak D match, TRBD1 (6 bases). Per the germline V gene, CDR1 is SNHLY and CDR2 is FYNNEI. This CDR3 comprises 13 residues. V was clipped by 3 bases and J by 3 bases, with 9 bases between them. This chain's CDR3 is CASSELGGYEQYF. The CDR3 region has the DNA TGTGCCAGCAGTGAGCTAGGGGGCTACGAGCAGTACTTC.

This chain links TRBV19 with TRBJ2-7; perhaps D is TRBD1 or TRBD2 (5 bases each). Trimming pared 3 bases from V and 2 bases from J, leaving 8 bases between. There are 13 residues in the CDR3. CDR1 and CDR2 (germline): LNHDA, SQIVND (reference sequence). The CDR3 sequence is CASSMGVAYEQYF. CDR3 nucleotides: TGTGCCAGTAGTATGGGGGTAGCCTACGAGCAGTACTTC.

This chain uses TRBV2 with TRBJ2-7, with 7 bases identical to TRBD1. Per germline, CDR1 SNHLY and CDR2 FYNNEI. The V and J ends lost 7 bases and 3 bases, in that order; junction bases with no gene match: 9. This CDR3 comprises 14 residues. The CDR3: CASIPDRAGYEQYF. The CDR3, as DNA: TGTGCCAGCATTCCAGACAGGGCCGGCTACGAGCAGTACTTC.

A few counts support this clonotype. The chain couples TRBV10-3 to TRBJ2-2; D may be TRBD1 (5 bases). The CDR3 totals 15 residues. V shed 0 bases and J shed 0 bases, with 5 bases lying between them. Germline values: CDR1 ENHRY, CDR2 SYGVKD. The CDR3 coding sequence is TGTGCCATCAGTGAGTCCAGGGCGAACACCGGGGAGCTGTTTTTT. Translating it yields CAISESRANTGELFF.

In the case of this clonotype: The germline gene is not matched at one end of the junction; a read error may be the cause. This sequence joins TRBV11-2 and TRBJ2-1, with D unresolved. Germline lookup yields CDR1 SGHAT and CDR2 FQNNGV. The CDR3 sequence is 13 residues long. CDR3 loop: CASSLARYNEQFF. As DNA, the CDR3 is TGTGCTAGCAGCTTGGCCAGGTACAATGAGCAGTTCTTC.

The rearrangement links TRBV5-1 to TRBJ1-2; 8 bases align to TRBD1. The trim removed 0 bases at V and 4 bases at J, leaving 2 bases unmatched. In germline, CDR1 is SGHRS, CDR2 YFSETQ. This CDR3 comprises 14 residues. The CDR3 DNA reads TGCGCCAGCAGCTTGGGTCAGGGGGCCTATGGCTACACCTTC. It translates to CASSLGQGAYGYTF.

This chain connects TRBV25-1 to TRBJ2-6; the D is unclear. Germline V lookup: CDR1 MGHDK, CDR2 SYGVNS. Between the trimmed V and J ends, which lost 4 bases and 1 base, there was a span of 8 bases. The CDR3 runs to 15 residues. This chain's CDR3 is CASSVLKSGANVLTF. CDR3 DNA: TGTGCCAGCAGTGTTCTTAAATCTGGGGCCAACGTCCTGACTTTC.

This clonotype has ten or more counts. The chain links TRBV6-1 to TRBJ2-7; 7 positions agree with TRBD1. Looked up from germline, CDR1 is MNHNS and CDR2 is SASEGT. V trimming: 7 bases; J trimming: 4 bases; junction bases outside the gene matches: 13. This CDR3 is 15 amino acids long. CDR3 bases: TGTGCCAGCACGCAAGTAGGGACAGAGAGTTACGAGCAGTACTTC. Its protein product is CASTQVGTESYEQYF.

V and J are TRBV29-1 and TRBJ1-4, with D tentatively TRBD1 (6 bases). The germline CDR1 and CDR2 sequences are SQVTM and ANQGSEA. V was cut by 6 bases and J by 0 bases, with 11 bases left in between. The CDR3 is 14 amino acids. CDR3 sequence (DNA): TGCAGCGTCTTCGGGGGCCCAACTAATGAAAAACTGTTTTTT. Its translation: CSVFGGPTNEKLFF.